The 28 T cell receptor beta chains below come from one sample, sequenced in a study of blood T cell repertoires in COVID-19. Repertoires were generated with immunoSEQ multiplex PCR, while TCRdb's copy carries only in-frame clones and drops some. The data show around 200,000 clones, with 80% to 85% seen just once and around 6.5% held by the top ten. The sample taken for sequencing was peripheral blood. The receptors were gathered from a middle-aged woman with acute or convalescent COVID-19.

This clone showed up just a few times. This sequence joins TRBV28 and TRBJ1-4; perhaps TRBD1 as D (5 bases). Germline CDR1 is MDHEN and CDR2 is SYDVKM. V lost 0 bases, J lost 3 bases, and 11 bases lay in between. The CDR3 runs to 16 residues. The CDR3 here is CASSLWGQRANEKLFF. The CDR3 coding sequence is TGTGCCAGCAGTTTATGGGGGCAAAGGGCTAATGAAAAACTGTTTTTT.

The J gene is TRBJ2-1, the V gene TRBV9; 9 bases are shared with TRBD1. The germline gives CDR1 SGDLS, CDR2 YYNGEE. V trimming: 4 bases; J trimming: 3 bases; junction bases outside the gene matches: 5. There are 15 residues in the CDR3. The CDR3 here is CASSKGQGRYNEQFF. The CDR3 nucleotides are TGTGCCAGCAGCAAGGGACAGGGACGCTACAATGAGCAGTTCTTC.

A single count supports this clone. The chain links TRBV2 to TRBJ1-1; 8 nucleotides line up with TRBD1. Germline CDR1 and CDR2: SNHLY and FYNNEI. The V segment lost 5 bases and the J segment 3 bases; nucleotides outside the gene matches: 5. The CDR3 consists of 14 residues. As DNA, the CDR3 is TGTGCCAGCAGTTACACAGGGGGGGACACTGAAGCTTTCTTT. This sequence encodes CASSYTGGDTEAFF.

This clone was seen only a few times. The rearrangement uses TRBV6-5 and TRBJ2-7; TRBD1 aligns across 9 bases. This CDR3 region has 14 residues. Unmatched junction bases numbered 5, after V lost 5 bases and J lost 3 bases. CDR1 and CDR2 (germline): MNHEY, SVGAGI. CDR3 in amino acids: CASSPMTGGYEQYF. Here the CDR3 DNA reads TGTGCCAGCAGTCCCATGACAGGGGGCTACGAGCAGTACTTC.

This clone was recorded a few times. The same CDR3 also results from other DNA sequences found in this sample. This chain uses TRBV12-3 or TRBV12-4 with TRBJ2-1; a weak D match, TRBD1 (5 bases). This CDR3 contains 12 residues. Trimming took 5 bases from V and 6 from J, leaving 8 bases between them. The CDR3 coding sequence is TGTGCCAGCAGTCCGACAGCCAATGAGCAGTTCTTC. It specifies CASSPTANEQFF.

On this clone: The junction shows a germline mismatch at one end, possibly a read error. This sequence joins TRBV19 and TRBJ1-1, with a weak D call TRBD1 (5 bases). The CDR3 has 13 residues. In germline, CDR1 is LNHDA, CDR2 SQIVND (reference sequence). The CDR3 protein is CASRPGGGAIGGF. DNA of the CDR3: TGTGCCAGTAGGCCCGGCGGGGGAGCCATAGGTGGATTT.

This sequence joins TRBV6-5 and TRBJ2-7; 8 bases line up with TRBD1. The germline gives CDR1 MNHEY, CDR2 SVGAGI. This CDR3 has 14 residues. V trimming: 5 bases; J trimming: 6 bases; junction bases outside the gene matches: 9. CDR3 protein: CASSTPGTGSEQYF. The CDR3 DNA sequence: TGTGCCAGCAGTACCCCGGGGACAGGTTCCGAGCAGTACTTC.

J is TRBJ2-3 and V is TRBV4-2, with 9 bases that match TRBD2. This CDR3 comprises 17 residues. V was pared by 0 bases and J by 5 bases, with 9 bases of the junction left unmatched. Germline CDR1 LGHNA, CDR2 YNFKEQ. The DNA of the CDR3 is TGTGCCAGCAGCCAAGAGACTAGCGGTCAATTGGGAGATACGCAGTATTTT. It specifies CASSQETSGQLGDTQYF.

The rearrangement links TRBV6-1 to TRBJ2-6; D is unresolved. The CDR3 length is 16 residues. Per the germline V gene, CDR1 is MNHNS and CDR2 is SASEGT. Trimming took off 1 base at V and 2 bases at J, with 9 bases between the two ends. CDR3 nucleotides: TGTGCCAGCAGTGAAGTTCCACGGGCTGGGGCCAACGTCCTGACTTTC. The encoded protein is CASSEVPRAGANVLTF.

In this sample, this clone turned up once. This chain joins TRBV7-6 and TRBJ2-3; D is perhaps TRBD1 (6 bases). Trimming left V 5 bases short and J 2 bases short, with 11 bases between. Germline V gives CDR1 SGHVS, CDR2 FNYEAQ. This CDR3 is 14 amino acids long. The CDR3 DNA sequence: TGTGCCAGCAGCCGAGGACAGAACACAGATACGCAGTATTTT. Protein: CASSRGQNTDTQYF.

This sequence joins TRBV6-5 and TRBJ1-5; 7 bases align to TRBD1. CDR1 MNHEY and CDR2 SVGAGI come from the germline V gene. This CDR3 spans 15 amino acids. With 6 bases clipped from V and 5 bases from J, the junction kept 10 bases outside the gene matches. CDR3 sequence (DNA): TGTGCCAGCAGGGCTTTTGACAGGGATCATCAGCCCCAGCATTTT. Protein sequence: CASRAFDRDHQPQHF.

This chain connects TRBV7-3 to TRBJ2-1, with a possible D match to TRBD2 (5 bases). CDR1 is SGHTA, CDR2 FQGTGA, per germline. This CDR3 has 15 amino acids. The germline V and J ends were trimmed by 8 bases and 0 bases, with 14 bases remaining between them. The CDR3 here is CASRRDRASYNEQFF. The CDR3 nucleotides read TGTGCCAGCCGCCGGGATAGGGCCTCCTACAATGAGCAGTTCTTC.

V and J are TRBV7-2 and TRBJ2-1, with TRBD2 matching 14 bases. The CDR3 totals 16 residues. Germline loops: CDR1 SGHTA, CDR2 FQGNSA. The V and J ends lost 5 bases and 8 bases, in that order; junction bases with no gene match: 8. The CDR3 is CASSPDGLAGGYEQFF. For the CDR3, the DNA is TGTGCCAGCAGCCCCGACGGACTAGCGGGAGGATATGAGCAGTTCTTC.

As DNA, the CDR3 is TGCGCCAGCAGCCAAGGGGTAAGGGGAGATACGCAGTATTTT. Encoded protein: CASSQGVRGDTQYF. The V and J genes are TRBV4-1 and TRBJ2-3, with D perhaps matching TRBD1 (5 bases). CDR1 and CDR2 from the germline V gene are MGHRA and YSYEKL. V lost 1 base and J lost 5, with 10 bases in between. This CDR3 comprises 14 residues.

V gene TRBV6-5 combines with J gene TRBJ1-2; perhaps TRBD1 as D (6 bases). Trimming took 5 bases from V and 4 from J, leaving 11 bases between them. The V gene's germline CDR1 is MNHEY and CDR2 SVGAGI. The CDR3 totals 13 residues. The CDR3 nucleotides read TGTGCCAGCAGTCTCACGGACAGCTATGGCTACACCTTC. Protein: CASSLTDSYGYTF.

The chain carries TRBV2 and TRBJ1-6; D ambiguous. V lost 8 bases and J lost 9, with 8 bases in between. This CDR3 comprises 11 residues. Per the germline V gene, CDR1 is SNHLY and CDR2 is FYNNEI. CDR3 sequence: CASSSSSPLHF. CDR3 DNA: TGTGCCAGCTCCAGTTCTTCACCCCTCCACTTT. The entire variable domain, with the rest obtained from reference TRBV2 and TRBJ1-6, is as follows: EPEVTQTPSHQVTQMGQEVILRCVPISNHLYFYWYRQILGQKVEFLVSFYNNEISEKSEIFDDQFSVERPDGSNFTLKIRSTKLEDSAMYFCASSSSSPLHFGNGTRLTVT.

This clone showed up just once. The J gene is TRBJ2-2, the V gene TRBV6-5; D not certain. Trimming took 2 bases from V and 6 from J, leaving 7 bases between them. Germline CDR1 MNHEY, CDR2 SVGAGI. There are 13 residues in the CDR3. This CDR3 reads CASSYQVPGELFF. DNA for the CDR3: TGTGCCAGCAGTTACCAGGTGCCCGGGGAGCTGTTTTTT.

CDR3 nucleotide sequence: TGTGCCAGCAGCGTTAGCGGGGGGGCCTTCCCAGAGACCCAGTACTTC. Translated: CASSVSGGAFPETQYF. V and J are TRBV7-3 and TRBJ2-5; 11 bases match TRBD2. The CDR3 is made up of 16 amino acids. Per the germline V gene, CDR1 is SGHTA and CDR2 is FQGTGA. V lost 5 bases, J lost 4 bases, and 9 bases stayed unmatched.

This clone was detected only once. This chain connects TRBV10-1 to TRBJ2-2; tentative D call: TRBD2 (5 bases). Germline CDR1 and CDR2: WNHNN and SYGVQD (reference sequence). Trimming removed 6 bases from V and 8 bases from J, with 28 bases in between. The CDR3 spans 18 residues. The CDR3 is CASSDRIPGTYLGGELFF. DNA for the CDR3: TGCGCCAGCAGCGACCGAATTCCGGGAACCTACTTAGGAGGGGAGCTGTTTTTT.

This chain links TRBV5-1 with TRBJ2-1, with TRBD2 matching 7 bases. Germline V lookup: CDR1 SGHRS, CDR2 YFSETQ. This CDR3 has 16 amino acids. The trim removed 0 bases at V and 10 bases at J, leaving 13 bases unmatched. The CDR3 DNA is TGCGCCAGCAGCTTGGAGAGCGGGGCGGGGAGGTGGGAGCAGTTCTTC. Its protein product is CASSLESGAGRWEQFF.

The gene calls are TRBV7-2 and TRBJ1-2; D remains unclear. Germline assignment: CDR1 SGHTA and CDR2 FQGNSA. The CDR3 loop spans 13 amino acids. Trimming stripped 6 bases from V and 3 bases from J, with 11 bases between. As DNA, the CDR3 is TGTGCCAGCAGGTTACCCCAGGACTATGGCTACACCTTC. It specifies CASRLPQDYGYTF. Full variable domain (missing parts from reference TRBV7-2 and TRBJ1-2): GAGVSQSPSNKVTEKGKDVELRCDPISGHTALYWYRQSLGQGLEFLIYFQGNSAPDKSGLPSDRFSAERTGGSVSTLTIQRTQQEDSAVYLCASRLPQDYGYTFGSGTRLTVV.

The J gene is TRBJ2-2, the V gene TRBV3-1 (or the pseudogene TRBV3-2); perhaps TRBD2 as D (5 bases). This CDR3 is built from 16 residues. Germline CDR1 and CDR2: LGHDT and YNNKEL (reference sequence). V was cut by 4 bases and J by 1 base, with 13 bases left in between. CDR3 in DNA: TGTGCCAGCAGCCCCCCCGAGGGCTTGAACACCGGGGAGCTGTTTTTT. Its protein is CASSPPEGLNTGELFF.

This clone turned up a few times. The J gene is TRBJ1-1, the V gene TRBV6-4; D is possibly TRBD1 (6 bases). CDR3 size: 16 residues. V lost 6 bases and J 6 bases, leaving 23 bases between the germline ends. Germline-derived CDR1 and CDR2 are MRHNA and SNTAGT. DNA for the CDR3: TGTGCCAGCAGCAAACGATCCGGGACAAGTGGCGCTGAAGCTTTCTTT. Translated: CASSKRSGTSGAEAFF.

The chain combines TRBV12-3 or TRBV12-4 with TRBJ1-5; possibly TRBD1 for D (6 bases). The CDR3 is made up of 12 amino acids. V was clipped by 8 bases and J by 4 bases, with 9 bases between them. The CDR3 DNA reads TGTGCCAGCGTCAGGGGAAATCAGCCCCAGCATTTT. Translating gives CASVRGNQPQHF.

The chain joins TRBV9 to TRBJ2-5, with 12 bases matching TRBD2. With V trimmed by 2 bases and J by 5 bases, 13 bases remained unmatched. The length of the CDR3 is 18 residues. Germline V gives CDR1 SGDLS, CDR2 YYNGEE. CDR3 sequence: CASSVGYRLAGEVETQYF. In DNA, the CDR3 is TGTGCCAGCAGCGTCGGGTACCGACTAGCGGGGGAGGTGGAGACCCAGTACTTC.

The chain uses TRBV4-1 and TRBJ1-5; D might be TRBD1 (6 bases). The CDR3 has 16 residues. The ends were cut back, 4 bases at V and 0 bases at J, with 13 bases in the middle. The germline V gene has CDR1 MGHRA and CDR2 YSYEKL. The chain's CDR3 is CASSRKGHPSNQPQHF. DNA of the CDR3: TGCGCCAGCAGCCGGAAGGGACACCCTAGCAATCAGCCCCAGCATTTT.

The chain employs TRBV7-9 and TRBJ1-5; 10 nucleotides line up with TRBD1. The CDR3 has 15 amino acids. V was clipped by 5 bases and J by 5 bases; unmatched bases: 6. Germline-derived CDR1 and CDR2 are SEHNR and FQNEAQ (reference sequence). The CDR3: CASSLRGTGDQPQHF. The CDR3 DNA sequence: TGTGCCAGCAGCCTCCGAGGGACAGGGGATCAGCCCCAGCATTTT. Variable domain in full (rest from reference TRBV7-9 and TRBJ1-5): DTGVSQNPRHKITKRGQNVTFRCDPISEHNRLYWYRQTLGQGPEFLTYFQNEAQLEKSRLLSDRFSAERPKGSFSTLEIQRTEQGDSAMYLCASSLRGTGDQPQHFGDGTRLSIL.

CDR3 sequence reads: CASSRGVDTGELFF. As DNA, the CDR3 is TGCGCCAGCAGTCGAGGAGTCGACACCGGGGAGCTGTTTTTT. The chain has TRBV10-1 and TRBJ2-2; no firm D call. CDR1 WNHNN and CDR2 SYGVQD come from the germline V gene (reference sequence). The CDR3 extends over 14 amino acids. Deletions cut 5 bases from V and 3 bases from J, with 10 bases between.